This T cell receptor (beta chain) was retrieved from a study of cytomegalovirus exposure and HLA in healthy donors. Study as a whole: Prior work identified more than 90 million unique TCR beta sequences in some 200 million T cells. Overall study results and limits: Later analysis identified 16,000 or so TCR beta sequences associated with HLA alleles, using a false discovery rate threshold of 0.05. It was reported that the classifier diagnosed cytomegalovirus status with high specificity and sensitivity in both the original and validation cohorts.

This clone turned up a few times. Its antigen is not known. CDR1 and CDR2 from the germline V gene are MDHEN and SYDVKM. The CDR3 spans 15 residues. Trimming removed 1 base from V and 4 bases from J, with 10 bases in between. Primers included in the PCR were 60 Vbeta and 13 Jbeta primers. The method was immunoSEQ multiplex PCR; TCRdb's version includes in-frame clones alone and lacks a portion of them. Counted here are 95,000 to 100,000 clones, 76% occurring once; the ten biggest clones make up about 4.3%. The receptor was isolated from a man aged 40-49 years in good health and CMV-seronegative. Input material: PBMCs. The chain couples TRBV28 to TRBJ2-2; D may be TRBD1 (6 bases). Here the CDR3 DNA reads TGTGCCAGCAGTTTATCCCCCAGGGGCACCGGGGAGCTGTTTTTT. Translating it yields CASSLSPRGTGELFF.